Listed here is a single T cell receptor (beta chain). Its target antigen remains unknown. A clone one base away is much larger, so this may be a read error. This sample was included in a study of human T cells and chemical hapten exposure (dated by TCRdb to the early 2020s). Looking at the study overall: Libraries were combined into a pool for sequencing, and differences in TCR yield between samples came mainly from small differences in library volumes within the pool. This study followed changes in the peripheral blood TCR repertoire in vivo during primary and secondary sensitization of alopecia patients to the hapten diphenylcyclopropenone (DPC). From each blood RNA sample, both TCR alpha and TCR beta chains were sequenced. Study-wide conclusions, independent of this receptor: After repeated subsampling, the strength of the expansion versus patch-test correlation and the threshold at which it became significant changed. No change with DPC sensitization was found in the number of TCRs above 1 in 1000 frequency, and no evidence of global repertoire structure alterations was found.

The time point tag for this specimen amounts to: healthy volunteer bleed at 2 weeks. Unfractionated whole blood was collected in Tempus Blood RNA tubes, and total RNA was extracted from that blood. As TCR sequencing controls, five healthy volunteers were used, with blood taken at day 0, 2 weeks and 6 weeks. Library prep was done by RACE. The sample was run on a NextSeq 500. During library preparation, unique molecular identifiers were attached to individual cDNA molecules so that TCRs could be counted quantitatively and reproducibly. Regarding the original processing steps: A median of about 100,000 TCRs per sample was observed, with a range of about 20,000 to 690,600. V, J and CDR3 annotation of the TCR reads was carried out using the Decombinator software suite. To make PS versus PT1 abundance plots, every sample was subsampled to the same number of TCRs (28,000). TCRs were defined as expanded if absent before sensitization and observed at least eight times at the 2-week time point. TCRdb reprocessing: public reads trimmed at Q25 with fastp, clones called with MiXCR, in-frame beta chains kept. Every CDR3 protein is listed once, alongside the most common genes and DNA of its rows. Clone size and V and J calls follow TCRdb, not the original study. The sample table shows some 90,000 distinct CDR3 sequences, and approximately 9% are seen once. The ten largest clones represent 2.5% to 3% of the sample.

Sequencing was performed on whole blood. This TCR was recovered from a female donor in good health. Some clones in this sample may be carry-over from other donors' samples.

CDR3 region: CASSLPGGFRGVNTEAFF. The base sequence is TGTGCCAGCAGCTTACCGGGGGGGTTTCGTGGAGTCAACACTGAAGCTTTCTTT. This chain is built from TRBV7-8 and TRBJ1-1; possibly the D gene is TRBD1, per 5 matching bases. V gives up 2 bases and J gives up 2 bases, and the segment between their germline ends measures 21 bases. From its cysteine to its phenylalanine, the CDR3 spans 18 amino acids. Only CDR3 DNA remains: 54 bases, in frame from the first base. CDR1 and CDR2 were assigned from the germline V gene as SGHVS and FQNEAQ. Joined to the reference TRBV7-8 and TRBJ1-1 proteins, this CDR3 gives the full variable domain: GAGVSQSPRYKVAKRGQDVALRCDPISGHVSLFWYQQALGQGPEFLTYFQNEAQLDKSGLPSDRFFAERPEGSVSTLKIQRTQQEDSAVYLCASSLPGGFRGVNTEAFFGQGTRLTVV.